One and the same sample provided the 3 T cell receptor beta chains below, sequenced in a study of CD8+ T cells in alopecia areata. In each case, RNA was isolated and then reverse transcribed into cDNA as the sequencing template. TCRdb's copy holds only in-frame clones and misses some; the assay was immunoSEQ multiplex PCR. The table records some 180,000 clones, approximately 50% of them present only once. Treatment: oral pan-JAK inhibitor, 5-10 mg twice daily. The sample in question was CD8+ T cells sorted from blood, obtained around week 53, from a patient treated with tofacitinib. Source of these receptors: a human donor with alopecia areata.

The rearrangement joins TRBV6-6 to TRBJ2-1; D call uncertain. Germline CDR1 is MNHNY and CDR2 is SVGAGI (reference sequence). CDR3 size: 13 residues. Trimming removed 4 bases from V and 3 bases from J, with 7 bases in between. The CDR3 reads CASSWVHYNEQFF. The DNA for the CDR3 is TGTGCCAGCAGTTGGGTCCACTACAATGAGCAGTTCTTC.

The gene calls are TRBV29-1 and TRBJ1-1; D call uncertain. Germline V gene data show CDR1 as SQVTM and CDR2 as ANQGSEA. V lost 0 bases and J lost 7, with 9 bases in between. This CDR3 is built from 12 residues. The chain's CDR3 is CSVEDQGIEAFF. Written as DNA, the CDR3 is TGCAGCGTTGAAGATCAAGGGATTGAAGCTTTCTTT.

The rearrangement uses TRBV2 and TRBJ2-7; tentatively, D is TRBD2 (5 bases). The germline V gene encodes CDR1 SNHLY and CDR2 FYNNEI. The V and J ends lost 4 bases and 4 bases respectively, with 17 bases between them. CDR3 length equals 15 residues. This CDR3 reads CASSGIARAMYEQYF. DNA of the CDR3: TGTGCCAGCAGTGGAATAGCGAGGGCAATGTACGAGCAGTACTTC.